The 30 T cell receptor beta chains reported below all come from one sample, sequenced in a study of T cell responses to AZD1222 COVID-19 vaccine. Generated by immunoSEQ multiplex PCR, the TCRdb table keeps only in-frame clones and is missing some. This table has 150,000 to 200,000 clones, approximately 91% appearing once. The sequencing used peripheral blood, collected on day 0 of AZD1222 vaccination. These receptors all come from an adult in good health.

Here the CDR3 reads CASRQGSTENYGYTF. The CDR3 bases are TGTGCCAGCAGGCAGGGCTCGACAGAGAACTATGGCTACACCTTC. The V gene is TRBV6-5, the J gene TRBJ1-2, with a tentative D call TRBD1 (5 bases). This CDR3 is 15 amino acids long. CDR1 and CDR2 (germline): MNHEY, SVGAGI. V dropped 6 bases and J dropped 2 bases, with 16 bases sitting between them.

The genes are TRBV4-3 and TRBJ1-2; tentatively, D is TRBD1 (6 bases). Germline loops: CDR1 LGHNA, CDR2 YSLEER. V gave up 3 bases and J gave up 7 bases, with 12 bases separating them. This CDR3 region has 13 residues. CDR3 sequence reads: CASSHDRYLGYTF. The CDR3 DNA sequence: TGCGCCAGCAGCCATGACAGGTACCTTGGCTACACCTTC.

This rearrangement joins TRBV11-2 to TRBJ1-1, with TRBD1 as a possible D gene (5 bases). This CDR3 is built from 16 residues. Trimming left V 7 bases short and J 0 bases short, with 18 bases between. Germline assignment: CDR1 SGHAT and CDR2 FQNNGV. CDR3 nucleotides: TGTGCCAGCACCATGTACCCAGGGAAGGTGAACACTGAAGCTTTCTTT. It translates to CASTMYPGKVNTEAFF.

The chain recombines TRBV6-2 or TRBV6-3 with TRBJ2-2; 7 bases are a match to TRBD2. CDR1 MNHEY and CDR2 SVGEGT come from the germline V gene. The trim removed 4 bases at V and 7 bases at J, leaving 6 bases unmatched. The CDR3 covers 14 residues. CDR3 in amino acids: CASSFKAGVGELFF. CDR3 in DNA: TGTGCCAGCAGTTTTAAGGCGGGGGTCGGGGAGCTGTTTTTT.

J is TRBJ1-5 and V is TRBV19, with 7 bases that match TRBD1. The CDR3 consists of 15 residues. Germline V CDR1 and CDR2: LNHDA, SQIVND (reference sequence). V lost 4 bases to trimming and J lost 3 bases; unmatched junction nucleotides: 6. As DNA, the CDR3 is TGTGCCAGTAGTACCCGGACAGGAGACAATCAGCCCCAGCATTTT. Its protein product is CASSTRTGDNQPQHF.

In the case of this clone: The junction and the germline gene differ at one end; a read error may be behind it. The V call is TRBV27, the J call TRBJ1-1, with no clear D. The germline V gene encodes CDR1 MNHEY and CDR2 SMNVEV (reference sequence). The CDR3 runs to 14 residues. CDR3 nucleotides: TGTGCCAGCCGTTTTTATGAGGGGAACACTGAAGCTTTCTTT. It translates to CASRFYEGNTEAFF.

The chain uses TRBV5-5 and TRBJ1-4, with D unresolved. The CDR3 loop spans 15 amino acids. The V gene lost 0 bases and the J gene lost 1 base, with 7 bases spanning the gap. Germline CDR1 is SGHKS and CDR2 is YYEKEE (reference sequence). The CDR3 sequence is CASSLGRETNEKLFF. CDR3 nucleotide sequence: TGTGCCAGCAGCTTGGGTAGGGAAACTAATGAAAAACTGTTTTTT.

This clone was detected only a few times. The chain combines TRBV5-4 with TRBJ1-2; D is undetermined. Trimming pared 2 bases from V and 0 bases from J, leaving 11 bases between. Per germline, CDR1 SGHNT and CDR2 YYREEE (reference sequence). The CDR3 sequence is 15 residues long. CDR3 sequence (DNA): TGTGCCAGCAGCTTAACGGGGTTCTCTAACTATGGCTACACCTTC. Amino acid sequence: CASSLTGFSNYGYTF.

In its sample, this clone was seen once. The V and J genes are TRBV5-8 and TRBJ1-5; 11 bases align to TRBD1. J lost 6 bases, V lost 5 bases, and 10 bases had no gene match. Germline V gives CDR1 SGHTS, CDR2 YDEGEE. The CDR3 is made up of 16 amino acids. The CDR3 nucleotides are TGTGCCAGCAGGGGGACAGGGGGTCTAATAAGTCAGCCCCAGCATTTT. This translates into CASRGTGGLISQPQHF.

The chain couples TRBV10-2 to TRBJ2-5; 7 bases map to TRBD1. The germline V gene encodes CDR1 WSHSY and CDR2 SAAADI. V shed 6 bases, J shed 7 bases, and the junction held 8 bases outside the gene matches. The CDR3 loop spans 13 amino acids. CDR3 protein: CASRRQGEGTQYF. The CDR3 bases are TGCGCCAGCAGGAGACAGGGAGAGGGGACCCAGTACTTC.

This clone has just one count. The J gene is TRBJ1-2, the V gene TRBV7-9; TRBD1 matches 7 bases. CDR1 is SEHNR, CDR2 FQNEAQ, per germline (reference sequence). CDR3 length equals 13 residues. J was trimmed by 4 bases and V by 4 bases; bases with no gene match: 3. This CDR3 is CASSSDRVYGYTF. CDR3 bases: TGTGCCAGCAGCTCCGACAGGGTCTATGGCTACACCTTC.

The rearrangement uses TRBV21-1 and TRBJ2-7; TRBD2 is the table's D call, not checked against the DNA. TRBV21-1 is assigned pseudogene status. This CDR3 spans 17 amino acids. The CDR3 loop reads CASSPHTGRGGANEQYV. DNA of the CDR3: TGTGCCAGCAGCCCCCATACGGGTCGAGGGGGGGCCAACGAGCAGTACGTC.

The rearrangement joins TRBV3-1 (or the pseudogene TRBV3-2) to TRBJ2-2, with D perhaps TRBD1 (6 bases). The CDR3 is 14 amino acids. Germline V gene sequence: CDR1 LGHDT, CDR2 YNNKEL (reference sequence). Trimming stripped 2 bases from V and 5 bases from J, with 9 bases between. In nucleotides, the CDR3 is TGTGCCAGCAGCCAATCTCAGGGGACCGGGGAGCTGTTTTTT. Its translation: CASSQSQGTGELFF.

The rearrangement links TRBV28 to TRBJ1-5; no firm D call. Trimming took 8 bases from V and 6 from J, leaving 8 bases between them. The CDR3 runs to 11 residues. The germline V gene has CDR1 MDHEN and CDR2 SYDVKM. The CDR3 loop reads CASGSIQPQHF. The CDR3 nucleotides are TGTGCCAGCGGCTCAATTCAGCCCCAGCATTTT.

The rearrangement links TRBV24-1 to TRBJ2-7, with 9 bases aligning to TRBD1. This CDR3 has 12 amino acids. Germline V gene sequence: CDR1 KGHDR, CDR2 SFDVKD. CDR3 DNA: TGTGCCACCAGTGATATGGACAGGGGAGCCCCCGTC. Its protein product is CATSDMDRGAPV.

The chain is built from TRBV19 and TRBJ2-4; D is perhaps TRBD1 or TRBD2 (5 bases each). This CDR3 is 14 amino acids long. V gave up 7 bases and J gave up 8 bases, with 18 bases separating them. Germline-derived CDR1 and CDR2 are LNHDA and SQIVND (reference sequence). The DNA of the CDR3 is TGTGCCAGTACCACAACCGGGACGGAGGACATTCAGTACTTC. It specifies CASTTTGTEDIQYF.

The chain couples TRBV11-2 to TRBJ1-1; 7 bases line up with TRBD1. The CDR3 is 16 residues long. The ends lost 3 bases at V and 3 bases at J; junction bases unmatched: 10. Germline-derived CDR1 and CDR2 are SGHAT and FQNNGV. The DNA for the CDR3 is TGTGCCAGCAGCTTTGGTAACAGGGGCTTGGACACTGAAGCTTTCTTT. This gives the protein CASSFGNRGLDTEAFF.

V is TRBV6-5 and J is TRBJ1-6; TRBD1 agrees at 10 bases. The CDR3 is 14 amino acids. Germline V CDR1 and CDR2: MNHEY, SVGAGI. J gave up 9 bases and V 5 bases, and 4 bases lay outside the gene matches. CDR3 protein: CASSPDRGTSPLHF. The CDR3 nucleotides read TGTGCCAGCAGTCCGGACAGGGGGACTTCACCCCTCCACTTT.

The chain links TRBV7-3 to TRBJ2-2, with D perhaps TRBD1 or TRBD2 (5 bases each). Trimming removed 2 bases at V and 1 base at J, with 14 bases between. The germline gives CDR1 SGHTA, CDR2 FQGTGA. The CDR3 has 17 amino acids. The CDR3 sequence is CASSLGRGRWNTGELFF. CDR3 DNA: TGTGCCAGCAGCTTAGGCCGGGGCAGGTGGAACACCGGGGAGCTGTTTTTT.

This clone was picked up one time. The chain combines TRBV7-9 with TRBJ1-5; D ambiguous. Germline V gene lookup returns CDR1 SEHNR and CDR2 FQNEAQ (reference sequence). Trimming removed 5 bases at V and 1 base at J, with 9 bases between. The CDR3 sequence is 14 residues long. In nucleotides, the CDR3 is TGTGCCAGCAGCCGACAAGAAAGCAATCAGCCCCAGCATTTT. It codes for CASSRQESNQPQHF.

The chain recombines TRBV27 with TRBJ2-7; D is possibly TRBD1 (6 bases). Trimming cost V 4 bases and J 2 bases, with 18 bases left between them. The CDR3 consists of 16 residues. Germline V CDR1 and CDR2: MNHEY, SMNVEV (reference sequence). CDR3 nucleotide sequence: TGTGCCAGCAGTTCCCAGAATAGACAGGCCACCTACGAGCAGTACTTC. Translation gives CASSSQNRQATYEQYF.

This chain connects TRBV6-5 to TRBJ1-1; no firm D call. The germline V gene encodes CDR1 MNHEY and CDR2 SVGAGI. V was trimmed by 4 bases and J by 0 bases, leaving 12 bases between them. The CDR3 is 15 residues long. The CDR3 sequence is CASSFGLEMNTEAFF. CDR3 DNA: TGTGCCAGCAGTTTCGGGTTGGAGATGAACACTGAAGCTTTCTTT.

The chain has TRBV30 and TRBJ2-1, with a possible D match to TRBD1 (6 bases). Germline V gene lookup returns CDR1 GTSNPN and CDR2 SVGIG (reference sequence). V was clipped by 5 bases and J by 11 bases, with 10 bases between them. The CDR3 has 10 residues. The CDR3 sequence is CAWSGTKQFF. CDR3 nucleotide sequence: TGTGCCTGGTCTGGGACAAAGCAGTTCTTC.

CDR3 nucleotides: TGTGCCAGCTCACCACGACTGGCGGCGGGCGCGGGACGAGAGCAGTTCTTC. It translates to CASSPRLAAGAGREQFF. The gene calls are TRBV18 and TRBJ2-1; D might be TRBD2 (6 bases). This CDR3 is 17 amino acids long. The V end was cut by 1 base, the J end by 10 bases, with 23 bases between. Germline values: CDR1 KGHSH, CDR2 LQKENI.

The chain combines TRBV24-1 with TRBJ2-1, with 13 bases matching TRBD2. Looked up from germline, CDR1 is KGHDR and CDR2 is SFDVKD. After removal of 5 bases from V and 8 bases from J, the junction contained 8 bases not matched to a gene. The CDR3 totals 16 residues. The CDR3 here is CATSGHTSGRGDEQFF. As DNA, the CDR3 is TGTGCCACCAGTGGCCACACTAGCGGGAGGGGAGATGAGCAGTTCTTC.

The CDR3 DNA sequence: TGCGCCAGCAGCCTCGGGACAGGCGTCTACAATGAGCAGTTCTTC. This codes for CASSLGTGVYNEQFF. The rearrangement links TRBV5-1 to TRBJ2-1, with 8 bases lining up with TRBD1. The CDR3 sequence is 15 residues long. Unmatched junction bases numbered 6, after V lost 4 bases and J lost 3 bases. Per the germline V gene, CDR1 is SGHRS and CDR2 is YFSETQ.

The rearrangement links TRBV11-2 to TRBJ1-5; possibly TRBD1 for D (5 bases). Trimming stripped 5 bases from V and 5 bases from J, with 10 bases between. Germline V lookup: CDR1 SGHAT, CDR2 FQNNGV. This CDR3 has 13 amino acids. For the CDR3, the DNA is TGTGCCAGCAGCATTGACAGTGATCAGCCCCAGCATTTT. Protein product: CASSIDSDQPQHF.

The rearrangement joins TRBV11-3 to TRBJ2-5; 11 bases line up with TRBD2. Germline CDR1 and CDR2: SGHNT and YENEEA. V shed 5 bases, J shed 5 bases, and the junction held 4 bases outside the gene matches. The CDR3 extends over 14 amino acids. The CDR3 DNA reads TGTGCCAGCAGCGTTACTAGCGGGAGTGAGACCCAGTACTTC. As protein: CASSVTSGSETQYF.

This clone was counted once. The genes are TRBV2 and TRBJ2-5; 8 bases match TRBD1. This CDR3 is 16 amino acids long. The trim removed 4 bases at V and 0 bases at J, leaving 7 bases unmatched. CDR1 is SNHLY and CDR2 is FYNNEI in the germline V gene. The CDR3 is CASSAGQGSYQETQYF. CDR3 DNA sequence: TGTGCCAGCAGTGCCGGACAGGGATCATACCAAGAGACCCAGTACTTC.

The chain carries TRBV3-1 (or the pseudogene TRBV3-2) and TRBJ1-1; weak D call: TRBD1 (6 bases). The germline V and J ends were trimmed by 4 bases and 4 bases, with 13 bases remaining between them. The CDR3 runs 14 residues. CDR1 LGHDT and CDR2 YNNKEL come from the germline V gene (reference sequence). The CDR3 reads CASSRAGVGTEAFF. The CDR3 region has the DNA TGTGCCAGCAGCCGGGCAGGGGTGGGCACTGAAGCTTTCTTT.